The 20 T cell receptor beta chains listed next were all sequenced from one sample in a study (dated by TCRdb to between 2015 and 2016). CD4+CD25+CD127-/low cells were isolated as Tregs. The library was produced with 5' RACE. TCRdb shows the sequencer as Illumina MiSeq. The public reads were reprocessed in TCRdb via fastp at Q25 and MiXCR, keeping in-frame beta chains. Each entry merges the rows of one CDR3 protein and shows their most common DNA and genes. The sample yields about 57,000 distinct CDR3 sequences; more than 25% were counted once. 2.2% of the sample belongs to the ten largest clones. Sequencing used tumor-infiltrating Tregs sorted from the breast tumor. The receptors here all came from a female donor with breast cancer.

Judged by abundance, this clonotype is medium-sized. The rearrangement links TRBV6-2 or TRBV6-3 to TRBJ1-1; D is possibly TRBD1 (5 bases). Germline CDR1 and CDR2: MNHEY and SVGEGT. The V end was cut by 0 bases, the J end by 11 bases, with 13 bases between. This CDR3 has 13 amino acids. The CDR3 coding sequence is TGTGCCAGCAGTTACTCGGCAGGGCAACAGGCTTTCTTT. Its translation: CASSYSAGQQAFF.

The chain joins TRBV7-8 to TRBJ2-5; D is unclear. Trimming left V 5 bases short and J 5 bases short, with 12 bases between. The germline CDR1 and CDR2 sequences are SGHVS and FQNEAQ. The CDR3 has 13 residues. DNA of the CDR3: TGTGCCAGCAGCCATCCCCCGAGCGAGACCCAGTACTTC. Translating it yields CASSHPPSETQYF.

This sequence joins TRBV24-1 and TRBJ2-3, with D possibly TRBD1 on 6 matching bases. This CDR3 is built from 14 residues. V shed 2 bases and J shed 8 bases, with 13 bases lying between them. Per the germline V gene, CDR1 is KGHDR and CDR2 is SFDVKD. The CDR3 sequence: CATSDYGQPSTQYF. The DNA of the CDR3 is TGTGCCACCAGTGATTATGGACAGCCGAGTACGCAGTATTTT.

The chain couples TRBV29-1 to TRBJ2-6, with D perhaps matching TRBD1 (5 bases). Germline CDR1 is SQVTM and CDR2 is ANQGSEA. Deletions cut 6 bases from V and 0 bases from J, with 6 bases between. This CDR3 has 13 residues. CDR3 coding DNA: TGCAGCGTCCAGGGCTCTGGGGCCAACGTCCTGACTTTC. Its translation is CSVQGSGANVLTF.

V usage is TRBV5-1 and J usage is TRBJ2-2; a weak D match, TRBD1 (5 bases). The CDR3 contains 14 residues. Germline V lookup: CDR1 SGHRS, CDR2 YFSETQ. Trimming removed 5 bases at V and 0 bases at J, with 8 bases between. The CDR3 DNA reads TGCGCCAGCAGGACAGAACCGAACACCGGGGAGCTGTTTTTT. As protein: CASRTEPNTGELFF.

This chain's CDR3 is CASSLSIQETQYF. CDR3 nucleotides: TGTGCCAGCAGCTTATCTATCCAAGAGACCCAGTACTTC. The gene calls are TRBV11-1 and TRBJ2-5; D gene uncertain. Germline CDR1 and CDR2: SGHAT and FQDESV (reference sequence). V was shortened by 2 bases and J by 1 base, with 5 bases between the two germline ends. This CDR3 comprises 13 residues.

The CDR3 nucleotides are TGTGCCAGCACCCCGGTCAGGGACGGTGGCTACACCTTC. It translates to CASTPVRDGGYTF. This chain joins TRBV12-3 or TRBV12-4 and TRBJ1-2; D is perhaps TRBD1 (5 bases). Trimming pared 7 bases from V and 7 bases from J, leaving 16 bases between. This CDR3 is 13 amino acids long.

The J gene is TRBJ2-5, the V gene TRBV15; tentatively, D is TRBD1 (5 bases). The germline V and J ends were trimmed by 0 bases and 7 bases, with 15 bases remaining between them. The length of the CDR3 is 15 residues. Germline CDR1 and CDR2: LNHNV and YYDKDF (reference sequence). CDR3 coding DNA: TGTGCCACCAGCAGAGAGGGGCGGCAAGGCGGGACCCAGTACTTC. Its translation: CATSREGRQGGTQYF.

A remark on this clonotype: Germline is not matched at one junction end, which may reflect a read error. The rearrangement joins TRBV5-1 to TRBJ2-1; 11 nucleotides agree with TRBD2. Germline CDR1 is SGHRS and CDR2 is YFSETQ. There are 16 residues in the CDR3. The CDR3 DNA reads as TGCGCCAACAGCTCGGGACTAGCGGACTCCTACAATGAGCAGTTCTTC. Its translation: CANSSGLADSYNEQFF.

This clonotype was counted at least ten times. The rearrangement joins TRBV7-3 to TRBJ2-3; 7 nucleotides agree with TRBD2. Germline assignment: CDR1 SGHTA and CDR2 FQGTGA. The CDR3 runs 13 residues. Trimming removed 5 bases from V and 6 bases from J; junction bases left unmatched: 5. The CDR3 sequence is CASSLREGDTQYF. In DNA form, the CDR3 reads TGTGCCAGCAGCCTTAGGGAGGGGGATACGCAGTATTTT.

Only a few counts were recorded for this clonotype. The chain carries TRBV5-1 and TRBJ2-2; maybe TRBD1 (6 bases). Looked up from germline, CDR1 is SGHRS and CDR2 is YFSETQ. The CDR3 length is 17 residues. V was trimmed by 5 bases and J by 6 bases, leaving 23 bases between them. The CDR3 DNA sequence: TGCGCCAGCAGACCAATATACAGGGAGAGAAATGCCGGGGAGCTGTTTTTT. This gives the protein CASRPIYRERNAGELFF.

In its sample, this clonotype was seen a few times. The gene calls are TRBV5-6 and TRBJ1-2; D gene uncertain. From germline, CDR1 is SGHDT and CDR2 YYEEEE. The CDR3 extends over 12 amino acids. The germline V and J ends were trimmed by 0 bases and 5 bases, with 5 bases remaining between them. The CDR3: CASSLEPYGYTF. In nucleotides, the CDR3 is TGTGCCAGCAGCTTGGAGCCGTATGGCTACACCTTC.

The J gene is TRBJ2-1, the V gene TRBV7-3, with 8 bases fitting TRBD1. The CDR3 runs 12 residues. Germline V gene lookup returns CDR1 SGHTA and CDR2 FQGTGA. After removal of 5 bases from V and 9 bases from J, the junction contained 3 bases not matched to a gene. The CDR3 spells CASSAGGIEQFF. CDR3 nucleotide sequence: TGTGCCAGCAGCGCAGGGGGCATTGAGCAGTTCTTC.

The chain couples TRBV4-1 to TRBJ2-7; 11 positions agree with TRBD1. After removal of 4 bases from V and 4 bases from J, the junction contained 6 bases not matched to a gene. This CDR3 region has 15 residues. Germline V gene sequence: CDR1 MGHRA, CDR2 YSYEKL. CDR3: CASSLVGTGGYEQYF. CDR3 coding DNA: TGCGCCAGCAGCCTAGTCGGGACAGGGGGTTACGAGCAGTACTTC.

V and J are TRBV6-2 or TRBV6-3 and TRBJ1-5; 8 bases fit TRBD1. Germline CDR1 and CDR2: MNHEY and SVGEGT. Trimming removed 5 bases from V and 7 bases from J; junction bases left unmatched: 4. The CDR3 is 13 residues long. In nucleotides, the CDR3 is TGTGCCAGCAGTGTCCAGGGGGCCCAGCCCCAGCATTTT. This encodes CASSVQGAQPQHF.

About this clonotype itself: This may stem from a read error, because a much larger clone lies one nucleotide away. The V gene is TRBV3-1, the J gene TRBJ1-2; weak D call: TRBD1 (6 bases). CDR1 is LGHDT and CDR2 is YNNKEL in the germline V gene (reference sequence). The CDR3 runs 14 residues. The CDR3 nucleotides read TGTGCCAGCAGCCTCCAGGGGATCGACTATGGCAACACCTTC. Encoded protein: CASSLQGIDYGNTF.

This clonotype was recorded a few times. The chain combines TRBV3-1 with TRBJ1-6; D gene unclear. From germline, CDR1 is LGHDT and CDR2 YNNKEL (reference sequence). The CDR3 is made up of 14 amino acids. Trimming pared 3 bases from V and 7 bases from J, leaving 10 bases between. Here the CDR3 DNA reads TGTGCCAGCAGCCATGGTGCTATAAATTCACCCCTCCACTTT. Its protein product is CASSHGAINSPLHF. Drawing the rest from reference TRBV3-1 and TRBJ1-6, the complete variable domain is DTAVSQTPKYLVTQMGNDKSIKCEQNLGHDTMYWYKQDSKKFLKIMFSYNNKELIINETVPNRFSPKSPDKAHLNLHINSLELGDSAVYFCASSHGAINSPLHFGNGTRLTVT.

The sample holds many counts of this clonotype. CDR3 sequence reads: CASSLESIAGGREQYF. The CDR3 region has the DNA TGTGCCAGCAGCTTGGAGTCGATAGCGGGAGGGCGCGAGCAGTACTTC. The rearrangement uses TRBV5-4 and TRBJ2-7; 11 bases are a match to TRBD2. Germline-derived CDR1 and CDR2 are SGHNT and YYREEE (reference sequence). This CDR3 contains 16 residues. V trimming: 0 bases; J trimming: 6 bases; junction bases outside the gene matches: 8.

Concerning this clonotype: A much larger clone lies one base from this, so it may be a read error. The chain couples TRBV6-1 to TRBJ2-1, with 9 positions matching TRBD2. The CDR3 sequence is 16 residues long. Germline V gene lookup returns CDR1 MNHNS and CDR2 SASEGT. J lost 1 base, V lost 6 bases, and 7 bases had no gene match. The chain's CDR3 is CASRASGAGSYNEQFF. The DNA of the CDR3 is TGTGCCAGCAGGGCTAGCGGGGCAGGGTCCTACAATGAGCAGTTCTTC.

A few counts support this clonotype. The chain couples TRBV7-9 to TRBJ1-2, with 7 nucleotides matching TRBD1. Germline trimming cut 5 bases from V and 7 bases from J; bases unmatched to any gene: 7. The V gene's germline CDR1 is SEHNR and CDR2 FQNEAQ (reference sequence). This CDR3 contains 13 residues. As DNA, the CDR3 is TGTGCCAGCAGCCAAGGACAGGAAGCTGGCTACACCTTC. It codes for CASSQGQEAGYTF.